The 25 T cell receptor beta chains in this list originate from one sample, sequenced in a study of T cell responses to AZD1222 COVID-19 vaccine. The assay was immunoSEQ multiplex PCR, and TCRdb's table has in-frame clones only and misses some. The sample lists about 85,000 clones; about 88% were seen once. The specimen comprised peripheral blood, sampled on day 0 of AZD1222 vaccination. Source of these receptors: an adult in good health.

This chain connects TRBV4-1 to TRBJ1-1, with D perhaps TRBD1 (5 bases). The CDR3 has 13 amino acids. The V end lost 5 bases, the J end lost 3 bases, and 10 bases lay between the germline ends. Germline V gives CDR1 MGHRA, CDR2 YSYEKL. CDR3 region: CASSSIGDTEAFF. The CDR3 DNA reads TGCGCCAGCAGCTCTATAGGGGACACTGAAGCTTTCTTT.

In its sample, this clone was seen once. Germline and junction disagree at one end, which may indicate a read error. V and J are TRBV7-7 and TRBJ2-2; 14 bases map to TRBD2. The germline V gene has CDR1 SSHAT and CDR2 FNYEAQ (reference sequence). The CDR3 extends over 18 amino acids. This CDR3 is CASSPSGTSGGNTGELFF. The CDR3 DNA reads TGTGCTAGCAGCCCCTCCGGGACTAGCGGGGGAAACACCGGGGAGCTGTTTTTT. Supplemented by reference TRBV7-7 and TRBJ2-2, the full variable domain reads GAGVSQSPRYKVTKRGQDVTLRCDPISSHATLYWYQQALGQGPEFLTYFNYEAQPDKSGLPSDRFSAERPEGSISTLTIQRTEQRDSAMYRCASSPSGTSGGNTGELFFGEGSRLTVL.

The CDR3 DNA reads TGTGCCAGCAGCTTGGCTGGGGAGACCCAGTACTTC. Translation: CASSLAGETQYF. The chain couples TRBV5-4 to TRBJ2-5, with no clear D. The CDR3 is 12 residues long. Germline V gene data show CDR1 as SGHNT and CDR2 as YYREEE (reference sequence). V lost 0 bases and J lost 5, with 5 bases in between. The full variable domain, rest sourced from reference TRBV5-4 and TRBJ2-5, is ETGVTQSPTHLIKTRGQQVTLRCSSQSGHNTVSWYQQALGQGPQFIFQYYREEENGRGNFPPRFSGLQFPNYSSELNVNALELDDSALYLCASSLAGETQYFGPGTRLLVL.

CDR3 nucleotide sequence: TGTGCCAGCAGCCAAGATGACCCCGTCGGACAGGGGGCGCTTTATGGCTACACCTTC. This codes for CASSQDDPVGQGALYGYTF. The chain employs TRBV3-1 (or the pseudogene TRBV3-2) and TRBJ1-2, with 11 bases lining up with TRBD1. The CDR3 is 19 residues long. CDR1 is LGHDT and CDR2 is YNNKEL in the germline V gene (reference sequence). With 0 bases clipped from V and 5 bases from J, the junction kept 14 bases outside the gene matches.

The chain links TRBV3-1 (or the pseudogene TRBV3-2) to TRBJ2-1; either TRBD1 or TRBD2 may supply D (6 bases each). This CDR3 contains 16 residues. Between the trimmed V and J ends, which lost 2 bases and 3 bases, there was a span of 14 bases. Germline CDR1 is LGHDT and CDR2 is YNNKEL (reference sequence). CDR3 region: CASSQWGAGDYNEQFF. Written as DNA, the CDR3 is TGTGCCAGCAGCCAATGGGGGGCCGGGGACTACAATGAGCAGTTCTTC.

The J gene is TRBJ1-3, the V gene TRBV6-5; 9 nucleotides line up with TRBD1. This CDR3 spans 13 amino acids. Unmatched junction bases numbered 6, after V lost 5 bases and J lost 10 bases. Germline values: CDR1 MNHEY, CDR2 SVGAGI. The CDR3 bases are TGTGCCAGCAGTAGGGACAGGGTAGGGACCATATATTTT. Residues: CASSRDRVGTIYF.

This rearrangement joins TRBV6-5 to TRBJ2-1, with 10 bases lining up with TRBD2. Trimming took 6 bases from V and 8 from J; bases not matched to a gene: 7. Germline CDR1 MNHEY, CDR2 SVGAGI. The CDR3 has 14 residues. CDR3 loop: CASRSGRVGDEQFF. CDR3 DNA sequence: TGTGCCAGCAGAAGCGGGAGGGTGGGGGATGAGCAGTTCTTC.

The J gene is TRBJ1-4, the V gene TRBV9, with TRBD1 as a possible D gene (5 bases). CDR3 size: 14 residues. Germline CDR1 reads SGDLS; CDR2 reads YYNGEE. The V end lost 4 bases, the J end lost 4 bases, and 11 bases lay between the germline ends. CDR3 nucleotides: TGTGCCAGCAGCCCGGGACCGGTTAATGAAAAACTGTTTTTT. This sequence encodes CASSPGPVNEKLFF. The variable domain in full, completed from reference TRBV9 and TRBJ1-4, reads DSGVTQTPKHLITATGQRVTLRCSPRSGDLSVYWYQQSLDQGLQFLIQYYNGEERAKGNILERFSAQQFPDLHSELNLSSLELGDSALYFCASSPGPVNEKLFFGSGTQLSVL.

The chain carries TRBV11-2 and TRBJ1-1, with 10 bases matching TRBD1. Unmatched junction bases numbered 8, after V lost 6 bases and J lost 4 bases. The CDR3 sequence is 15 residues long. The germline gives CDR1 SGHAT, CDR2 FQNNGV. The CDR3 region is CASRPRTGGTTEAFF. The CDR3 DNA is TGTGCCAGCAGGCCAAGGACAGGGGGGACCACTGAAGCTTTCTTT. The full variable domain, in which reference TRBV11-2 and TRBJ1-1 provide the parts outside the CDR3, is EAGVAQSPRYKIIEKRQSVAFWCNPISGHATLYWYQQILGQGPKLLIQFQNNGVVDDSQLPKDRFSAERLKGVDSTLKIQPAKLEDSAVYLCASRPRTGGTTEAFFGQGTRLTVV.

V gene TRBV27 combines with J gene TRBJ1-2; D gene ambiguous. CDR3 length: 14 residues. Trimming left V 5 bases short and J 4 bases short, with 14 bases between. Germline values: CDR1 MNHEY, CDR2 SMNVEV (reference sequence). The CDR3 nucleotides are TGTGCCAGCAGTCCAACCTCGAGGGTCTATGGCTACACCTTC. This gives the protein CASSPTSRVYGYTF.

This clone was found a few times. CDR3 nucleotides: TGTGCCAGCAGTTCACCCCAGGGGGCATGGGAGCTGTTTTTT. Translating it yields CASSSPQGAWELFF. The chain combines TRBV7-9 with TRBJ2-2, with 8 bases lining up with TRBD1. The CDR3 extends over 14 amino acids. Looked up from germline, CDR1 is SEHNR and CDR2 is FQNEAQ (reference sequence). The junction had 9 bases not matched to a gene; V was cut back by 6 bases and J by 9 bases.

The CDR3 nucleotides are TGTGCCTGGAGTTGGAAAGGGGGGAGCTCCTATAATTCACCCCTCCACTTT. Residues: CAWSWKGGSSYNSPLHF. The chain combines TRBV30 with TRBJ1-6; tentatively, D is TRBD1 (6 bases). Germline lookup yields CDR1 GTSNPN and CDR2 SVGIG (reference sequence). The ends were cut back, 2 bases at V and 0 bases at J, with 14 bases in the middle. The length of the CDR3 is 17 residues.

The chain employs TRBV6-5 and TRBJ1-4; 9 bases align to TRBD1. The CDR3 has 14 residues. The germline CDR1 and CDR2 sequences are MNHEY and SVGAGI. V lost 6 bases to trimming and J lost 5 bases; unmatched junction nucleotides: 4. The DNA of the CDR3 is TGTGCCAGCAGCACCGGGACAGGGAATGAAAAACTGTTTTTT. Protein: CASSTGTGNEKLFF.

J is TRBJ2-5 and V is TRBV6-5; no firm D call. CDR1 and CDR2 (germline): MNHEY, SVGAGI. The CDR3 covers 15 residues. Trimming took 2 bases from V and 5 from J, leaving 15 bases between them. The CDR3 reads CASSYTESSQETQYF. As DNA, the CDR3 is TGTGCCAGCAGTTACACGGAGAGCAGTCAGGAGACCCAGTACTTC.

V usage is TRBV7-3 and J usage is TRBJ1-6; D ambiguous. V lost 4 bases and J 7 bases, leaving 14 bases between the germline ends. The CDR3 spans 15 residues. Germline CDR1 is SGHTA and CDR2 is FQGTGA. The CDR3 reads CASSSDPHANSPLHF. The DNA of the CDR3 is TGTGCCAGCAGCTCGGACCCTCACGCAAATTCACCCCTCCACTTT.

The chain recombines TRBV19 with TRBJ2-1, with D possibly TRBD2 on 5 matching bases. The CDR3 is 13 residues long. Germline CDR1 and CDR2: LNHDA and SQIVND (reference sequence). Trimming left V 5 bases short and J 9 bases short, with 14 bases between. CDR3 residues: CASSSDRGSEQFF. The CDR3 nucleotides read TGTGCCAGTAGTTCCGACCGGGGAAGTGAGCAGTTCTTC. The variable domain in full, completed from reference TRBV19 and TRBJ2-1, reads DGGITQSPKYLFRKEGQNVTLSCEQNLNHDAMYWYRQDPGQGLRLIYYSQIVNDFQKGDIAEGYSVSREKKESFPLTVTSAQKNPTAFYLCASSSDRGSEQFFGPGTRLTVL.

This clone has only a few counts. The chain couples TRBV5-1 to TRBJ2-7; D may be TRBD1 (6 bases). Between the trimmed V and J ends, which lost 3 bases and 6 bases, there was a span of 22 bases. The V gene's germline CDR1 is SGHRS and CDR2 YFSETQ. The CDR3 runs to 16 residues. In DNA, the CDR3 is TGCGCCAGCAGCTCCAATACAGGGAATCGGAACGGCGAGCAGTACTTC. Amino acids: CASSSNTGNRNGEQYF.

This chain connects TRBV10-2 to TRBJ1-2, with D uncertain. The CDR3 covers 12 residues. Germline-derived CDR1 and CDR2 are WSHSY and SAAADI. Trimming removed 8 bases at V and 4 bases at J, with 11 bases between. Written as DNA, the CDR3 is TGCGCCAGCTTGACACCCTCCTATGGCTACACCTTC. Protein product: CASLTPSYGYTF.

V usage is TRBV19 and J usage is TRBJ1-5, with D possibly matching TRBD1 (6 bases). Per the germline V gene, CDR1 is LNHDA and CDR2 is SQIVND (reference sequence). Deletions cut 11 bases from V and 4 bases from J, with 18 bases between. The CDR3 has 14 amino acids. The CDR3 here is CAGSSGQGNQPQHF. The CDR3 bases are TGTGCCGGATCCTCCGGGCAGGGGAATCAGCCCCAGCATTTT.

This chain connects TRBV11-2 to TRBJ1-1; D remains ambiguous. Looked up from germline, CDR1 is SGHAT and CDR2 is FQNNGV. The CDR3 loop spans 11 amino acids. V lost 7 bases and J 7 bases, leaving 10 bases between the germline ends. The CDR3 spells CASTLKGEAFF. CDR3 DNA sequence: TGTGCCAGCACCCTGAAGGGTGAAGCTTTCTTT.

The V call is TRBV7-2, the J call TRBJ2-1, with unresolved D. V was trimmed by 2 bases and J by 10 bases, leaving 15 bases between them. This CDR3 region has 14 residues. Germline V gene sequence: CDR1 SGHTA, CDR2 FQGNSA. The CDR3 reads CASSLMDAVGEQFF. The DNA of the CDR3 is TGTGCCAGCAGCTTAATGGATGCGGTAGGGGAGCAGTTCTTC. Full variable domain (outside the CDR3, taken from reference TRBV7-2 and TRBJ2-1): GAGVSQSPSNKVTEKGKDVELRCDPISGHTALYWYRQSLGQGLEFLIYFQGNSAPDKSGLPSDRFSAERTGGSVSTLTIQRTQQEDSAVYLCASSLMDAVGEQFFGPGTRLTVL.

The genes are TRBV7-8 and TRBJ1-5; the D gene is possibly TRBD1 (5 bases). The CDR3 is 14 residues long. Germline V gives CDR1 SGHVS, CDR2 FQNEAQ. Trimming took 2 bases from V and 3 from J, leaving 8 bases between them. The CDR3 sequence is CASSLSTVNQPQHF. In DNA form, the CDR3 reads TGTGCCAGCAGCTTATCGACAGTCAATCAGCCCCAGCATTTT.

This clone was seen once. CDR3 in amino acids: CASSLAGGANQPQHF. The CDR3 DNA follows: TGTGCCAGCAGCTTAGCGGGGGGGGCGAATCAGCCCCAGCATTTT. The gene calls are TRBV7-2 and TRBJ1-5, with D perhaps TRBD1 (6 bases). The CDR3 loop spans 15 amino acids. Trimming removed 0 bases from V and 4 bases from J, with 10 bases in between. The germline CDR1 and CDR2 sequences are SGHTA and FQGNSA.

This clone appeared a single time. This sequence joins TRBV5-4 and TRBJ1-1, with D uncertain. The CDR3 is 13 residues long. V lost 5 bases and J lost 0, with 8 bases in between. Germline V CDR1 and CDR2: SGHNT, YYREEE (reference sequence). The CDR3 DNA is TGTGCCAGCAGTTTTGAGATGAACACTGAAGCTTTCTTT. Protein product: CASSFEMNTEAFF.

The CDR3 DNA reads TGTGCCAGCAGTTCCTCAGTGAACACTGAAGCTTTCTTT. Its translation is CASSSSVNTEAFF. V is TRBV12-3 or TRBV12-4 and J is TRBJ1-1; D gene unclear. Trimming pared 4 bases from V and 0 bases from J, leaving 6 bases between. CDR3 length: 13 residues.